This TCR beta chain was sequenced during a study of monozygotic twins with inflammatory bowel disease (dated by TCRdb to between 2018 and 2020). For context, the study as a whole: A total of 28 monozygotic twin pairs were included in the full study, comprising nine German pairs (four IBD-concordant, five IBD-discordant) and 19 IBD-discordant Danish pairs. The search for disease-associated traits relied mainly on comparing IBD patients with their genetically identical healthy co-twins within discordant pairs. Each individual had, on average, about 151 000 unique TCRalpha sequences and 181 000 unique TCRbeta sequences available for analysis.

The CDR3 goes from the cysteine to the phenylalanine over 14 residues. No DNA accompanies this entry. From a lookup of the germline V gene, CDR1 and CDR2 are SQVTM and ANQGSEA. About this clonotype: This clone's antigen is unknown.

Preparation of the library involved 5' RACE. Preparation of each TCR library used 3,000 to 4,000 ng of total RNA. For each sample, cDNA synthesis with SMARTScribe reverse transcriptase was split into eight separate reactions. During cDNA synthesis, unique molecular identifiers containing a 6-nucleotide sample barcode were introduced by template switching. TCRalpha and TCRbeta cDNA was amplified in two nested PCRs of approximately 17 and 9 cycles, and bead purification was carried out after each PCR. Before amplification, the cDNA was treated with uracil DNA-glycosylase and purified using the QIAquick PCR purification kit. The second PCR was the step at which Illumina TruSeq-compatible adapters and sample-specific barcodes were added. TapeStation and Qubit were used to check library quality and concentration, and about 4.5 ng of each library was pooled. Sequencing of pooled libraries was carried out on an Illumina HiSeq2500 single-index Rapid Run using 2 x 100 bp reads and custom sequencing primers. The authors processed their data as follows. PCR and sequencing errors were corrected by UMI-based consensus assembly using MiGEC version 1.2.6. MiXCR version 2.1.1 was used for V(D)J alignment, clonotype assembly and CDR3 extraction. Normalisation of gene usage, clonotype sharing and MAIT/NKT TCR abundance was achieved by analysing the top 1000, 10 000 and 20 000 clonotypes per sample. Diversity was computed as the inverse Simpson index with the vegan R package after downsampling to 27 000 UMIs. Statistical testing used paired Mann-Whitney U tests on the discordant twin pairs and applied Benjamini-Hochberg correction for multiple testing. After TCRdb reprocessed the reads, each CDR3 protein sequence was kept as one row, without DNA. These V and J calls rely on TCRdb rather than the paper's analysis. This sample's table contains 200,000 to 250,000 distinct CDR3 sequences. Of the sample, 1.6% falls within the top ten clones.

From each donor, an approximately 2.3 ml peripheral blood sample was collected into PAXgene tubes and kept at -80 degrees C. Without any T cell sorting, total RNA was extracted from whole blood using the PAXgene blood miRNA kit on an automated QIAcube. Peripheral blood from monozygotic twin pairs who were concordant or discordant for inflammatory bowel disease underwent deep TCRalpha and TCRbeta repertoire profiling using unique molecular barcoding. For every twin pair, smoking habits were documented, and each individual was categorised as a current, former or never smoker. What the work shows at the level of the full study, not this receptor alone: TCRbeta repertoire diversity, by inverse Simpson index, was decreased in IBD patients compared with their healthy co-twins. No single strong signal or clonotype linked to IBD turned up in the results, so the idea that one exists was not supported. Compared with healthy twins, IBD patients shared fewer clonotypes with other individuals, and the difference was most pronounced in patients with signs of disease activity. Because patients received different immunosuppressive treatments, the repertoires may have picked up extra background noise and variability between individuals. The analysis was unable to tell different T cell subtypes apart. Repertoire similarity did not differ between concordant and discordant twins, possibly due to limited statistical power.

The receptor's source is a human donor with ulcerative colitis or Crohn's disease, or a healthy co-twin of an affected twin (not recorded which). The rearranged segments are TRBV29-1 and TRBJ2-3; TCRdb designates TRBD2, a call that cannot be tested without DNA. The sequenced sample consisted of blood. CDR3 region: CSVEGDYRTDTQYF.